The sequence of this TCR beta chain was determined in a study of T cell responses to AZD1222 COVID-19 vaccine. Whole-study findings and limits: Once two AZD1222 doses were given, Spike-specific TCR breadth and depth went up. The CD4 TCRs associated with vaccination extended across spike and predominated at 160-218 and 743-854.

A remark on this clone: Its specificity is unknown.

TCRdb keeps only in-frame clones here, not all; method: immunoSEQ multiplex PCR. There are about 140,000 clones in the sample; approximately 93% occur only once, and approximately 12% lies in the top ten. Germline lookup yields CDR1 MDHEN and CDR2 SYDVKM. CDR3 length equals 13 residues. Trimming took off 3 bases at V and 2 bases at J, with 8 bases between the two ends. Sequences were derived from peripheral blood, sampled after recovery from COVID-19. The chain uses TRBV28 and TRBJ2-7, with D unresolved. This sequence was found in an adult who had recovered from COVID-19. The CDR3: CASSFYKAYEQYF. CDR3 bases: TGTGCCAGCAGTTTCTACAAAGCCTACGAGCAGTACTTC.